These T cell receptor beta chains were read from a single sample in a study of T-cell memory formation after mild COVID-19. One entry per CDR3 protein, called by TCRdb with MiXCR from the 5' RACE reads. The table lists some 320,000 distinct CDR3 sequences, roughly an eighth of them singletons. The sequenced material came from PBMCs or a T cell subset sorted from them (not recorded which). Receptors originate from a man in his late teens or twenties who had mild COVID-19 (a few samples of this study predate the infection). Cell type and time point are not known. Both conserved end residues are part of each CDR3. A D gene is named only where the DNA matches it firmly. Clone size is shown for a subset of rows, as once, few, many or a class of expanded clone.

cdr3_nt cdr3_aa d_call j_call v_call clone_size
TGTGCCTGGAGTGGGTATACTTCCTACGAGCAGTACTTC CAWSGYTSYEQYF NA TRBJ2-7 TRBV30 few
TGTGCCAGCTCCGAAAGGGCAGGGGAGTCACCCCTCCACTTT CASSERAGESPLHF NA TRBJ1-6 TRBV18 few
TGTGCCAGCAGTTTTGATAGCGGGGCTAATGAGCAGTTCTTC CASSFDSGANEQFF TRBD2 TRBJ2-1 TRBV28 NA
TGCGCCAGCAGCCAAGATGTGGGGACAGGGGGCCTTGCTGGGGCCAACGTCCTGACTTTC CASSQDVGTGGLAGANVLTF TRBD1 TRBJ2-6 TRBV4-3 NA
TGCGCCAGCAAGGACGGAGGCACAGATACGCAGTATTTT CASKDGGTDTQYF NA TRBJ2-3 TRBV5-1 NA
TGTGCCAGCAGTCCCCCCTGGCGGGGGAGCTCCTACGAGCAGTACTTC CASSPPWRGSSYEQYF TRBD2 TRBJ2-7 TRBV6-6 few
TGCAGTGCAGACCACAGGACAGATACGCAGTATTTT CSADHRTDTQYF NA TRBJ2-3 TRBV20-1 NA
TGCGCCAGCAGCTTGGCAGGGGGGAGCGCTGAAGCTTTCTTT CASSLAGGSAEAFF TRBD1 TRBJ1-1 TRBV5-1 few
TGTGCCATCAGTGCATCGCACACAGGGGGTGAGCAGTTCTTC CAISASHTGGEQFF TRBD1 TRBJ2-1 TRBV10-3 few
TGTGCCAGCAGCTTACCGGGCCGCTGGGGCAATGAGCAGTTCTTC CASSLPGRWGNEQFF NA TRBJ2-1 TRBV11-3 NA
TGCGCCAGCAGCTTGGGACCCGCCGCAGGGGGAAATGAGCAGTTCTTC CASSLGPAAGGNEQFF TRBD1 TRBJ2-1 TRBV5-1 many
TGTGCCATCAGCTCGTCCCCCGGGGCAAAGAGCTCTGGGGCCAACGTCCTGACTTTC CAISSSPGAKSSGANVLTF NA TRBJ2-6 TRBV10-3 few
TGCGCCAGCAGCTTGATAGGCGTAAACAATGAGCAGTTCTTC CASSLIGVNNEQFF NA TRBJ2-1 TRBV5-1 NA
TGTGCCAGCAGCTACAGCGGGGGCGCATTAGGAGAGACCCAGTACTTC CASSYSGGALGETQYF TRBD2 TRBJ2-5 TRBV12-3/TRBV12-4 few
TGTGCCAGCCCGGGGGCCCACTATGGCTACACCTTC CASPGAHYGYTF NA TRBJ1-2 TRBV27 few
TGTGCCAGCAGCAGAAGGGGACAGGATGACTCTGGGGCCAACGTCCTGACTTTC CASSRRGQDDSGANVLTF TRBD1 TRBJ2-6 TRBV6-5 NA
TGTGCCAGCAGCCCAGGACAGGGGGCGGAGGGCTACACCTTC CASSPGQGAEGYTF TRBD1 TRBJ1-2 TRBV7-2 NA
TGTGCCACCGCCCTCGGGGCGGGAGATACGCAGTATTTT CATALGAGDTQYF NA TRBJ2-3 TRBV7-2 NA
TGTGCCAGCAGCCATTCAGGGGGCCTTCTCGAAAACACCATATATTTT CASSHSGGLLENTIYF TRBD1 TRBJ1-3 TRBV4-2 NA
TGTGCCAGCAGCCAGGGGAGCGGGGGGCCCAATGAGCAGTTCTTC CASSQGSGGPNEQFF TRBD2 TRBJ2-1 TRBV7-9 few